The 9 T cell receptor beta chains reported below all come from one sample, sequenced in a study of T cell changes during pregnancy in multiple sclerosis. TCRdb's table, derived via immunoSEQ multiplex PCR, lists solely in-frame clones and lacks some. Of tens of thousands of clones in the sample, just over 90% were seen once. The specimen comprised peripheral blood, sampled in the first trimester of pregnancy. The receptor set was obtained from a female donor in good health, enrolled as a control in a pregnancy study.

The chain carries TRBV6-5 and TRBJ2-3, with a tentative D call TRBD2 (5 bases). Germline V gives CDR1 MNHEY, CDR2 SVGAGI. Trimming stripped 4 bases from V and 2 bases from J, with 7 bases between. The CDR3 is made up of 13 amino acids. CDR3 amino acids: CASSSDSTDTQYF. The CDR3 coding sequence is TGTGCCAGCAGTTCGGACTCCACAGATACGCAGTATTTT.

CDR3 bases: TGCGCCAGCAGCCTGGGGATCGACAGGGGAAATCAGCCCCAGCATTTT. It encodes CASSLGIDRGNQPQHF. The rearrangement joins TRBV5-1 to TRBJ1-5; the match to TRBD1 covers 8 bases. The germline gives CDR1 SGHRS, CDR2 YFSETQ. The CDR3 totals 16 residues. V trimming: 4 bases; J trimming: 4 bases; junction bases outside the gene matches: 10.

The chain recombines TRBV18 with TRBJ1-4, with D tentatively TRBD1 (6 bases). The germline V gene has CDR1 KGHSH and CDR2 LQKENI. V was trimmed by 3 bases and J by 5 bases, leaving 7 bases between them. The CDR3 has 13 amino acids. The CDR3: CASSPGTNEKLFF. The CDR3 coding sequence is TGTGCCAGCTCACCCGGGACAAATGAAAAACTGTTTTTT.

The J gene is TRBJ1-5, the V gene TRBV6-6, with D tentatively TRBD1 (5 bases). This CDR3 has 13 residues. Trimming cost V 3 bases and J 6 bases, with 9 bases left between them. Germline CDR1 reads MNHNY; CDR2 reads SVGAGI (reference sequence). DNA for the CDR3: TGTGCCAGCAGTTATCCAGGGTTTCAGCCCCAGCATTTT. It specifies CASSYPGFQPQHF.

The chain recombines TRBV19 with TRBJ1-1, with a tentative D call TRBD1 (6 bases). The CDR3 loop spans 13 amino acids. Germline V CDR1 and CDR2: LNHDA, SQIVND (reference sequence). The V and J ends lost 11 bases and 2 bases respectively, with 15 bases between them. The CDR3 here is CACERGTNTEAFF. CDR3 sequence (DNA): TGTGCCTGCGAGAGGGGGACCAACACTGAAGCTTTCTTT.

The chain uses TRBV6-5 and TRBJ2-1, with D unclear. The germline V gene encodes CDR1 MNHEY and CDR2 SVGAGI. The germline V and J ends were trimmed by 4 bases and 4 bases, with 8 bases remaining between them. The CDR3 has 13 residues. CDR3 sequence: CASSLAAYNEQFF. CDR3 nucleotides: TGTGCCAGCAGTTTGGCCGCTTACAATGAGCAGTTCTTC.

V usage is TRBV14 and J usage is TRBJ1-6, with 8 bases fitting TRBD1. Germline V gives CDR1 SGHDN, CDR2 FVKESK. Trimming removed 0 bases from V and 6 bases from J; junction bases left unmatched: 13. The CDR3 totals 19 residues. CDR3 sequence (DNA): TGTGCCAGCAGCCAAGATTTTTTCTTCAGGGGGCGAATTAATTCACCCCTCCACTTT. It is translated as CASSQDFFFRGRINSPLHF.

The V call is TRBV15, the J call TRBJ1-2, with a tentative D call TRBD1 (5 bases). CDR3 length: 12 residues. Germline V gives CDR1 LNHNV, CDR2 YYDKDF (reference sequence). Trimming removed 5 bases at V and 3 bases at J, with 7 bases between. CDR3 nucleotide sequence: TGTGCCACCAGCGACAGCGACTATGGCTACACCTTC. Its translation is CATSDSDYGYTF. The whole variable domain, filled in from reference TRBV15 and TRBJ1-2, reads DAMVIQNPRYQVTQFGKPVTLSCSQTLNHNVMYWYQQKSSQAPKLLFHYYDKDFNNEADTPDNFQSRRPNTSFCFLDIRSPGLGDTAMYLCATSDSDYGYTFGSGTRLTVV.

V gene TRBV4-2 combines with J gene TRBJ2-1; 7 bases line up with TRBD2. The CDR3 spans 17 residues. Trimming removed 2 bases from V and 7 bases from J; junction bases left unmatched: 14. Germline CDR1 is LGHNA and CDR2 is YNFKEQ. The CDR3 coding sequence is TGTGCCAGCAGCCAAATGCTAGCGGCACTGGGAAGGAATGAGCAGTTCTTC. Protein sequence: CASSQMLAALGRNEQFF.